This TCR beta chain was documented in a study of T cell responses to AZD1222 COVID-19 vaccine. Unmatched junction bases numbered 5, after V lost 8 bases and J lost 2 bases. CDR1 and CDR2 from the germline V gene are SEHNR and FQNEAQ (reference sequence). CDR3 length: 13 amino acids. TCRdb's copy holds only in-frame clones and misses some; the assay was immunoSEQ multiplex PCR. The table includes 150,000 to 200,000 clones, over 70% detected once. The clonotype originates from an adult in good health. The chain is built from TRBV7-9 and TRBJ2-7; 8 bases fit TRBD2. The sample here was peripheral blood, taken on day 0 of MenACWY control vaccination. The CDR3 DNA sequence: TGTGCCAGCCGACCGGGACTAGCCTACGAGCAGTACTTC. This gives the protein CASRPGLAYEQYF.